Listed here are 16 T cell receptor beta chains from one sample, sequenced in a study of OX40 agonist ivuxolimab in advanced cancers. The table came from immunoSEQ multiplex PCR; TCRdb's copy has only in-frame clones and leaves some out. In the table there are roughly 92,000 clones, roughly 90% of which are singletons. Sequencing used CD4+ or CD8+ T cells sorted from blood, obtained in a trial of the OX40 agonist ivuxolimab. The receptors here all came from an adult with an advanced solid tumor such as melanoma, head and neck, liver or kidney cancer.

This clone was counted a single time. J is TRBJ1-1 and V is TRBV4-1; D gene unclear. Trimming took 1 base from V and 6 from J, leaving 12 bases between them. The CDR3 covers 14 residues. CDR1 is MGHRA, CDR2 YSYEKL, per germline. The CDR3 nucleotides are TGCGCCAGCAGCCAAGGACCCAAGCCCGCTGAAGCTTTCTTT. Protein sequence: CASSQGPKPAEAFF.

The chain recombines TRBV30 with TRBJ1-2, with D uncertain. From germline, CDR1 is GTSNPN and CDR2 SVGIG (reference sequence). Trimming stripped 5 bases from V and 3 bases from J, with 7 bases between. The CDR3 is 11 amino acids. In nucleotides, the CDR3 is TGTGCCTGGTCGGCAGACTATGGCTACACCTTC. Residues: CAWSADYGYTF.

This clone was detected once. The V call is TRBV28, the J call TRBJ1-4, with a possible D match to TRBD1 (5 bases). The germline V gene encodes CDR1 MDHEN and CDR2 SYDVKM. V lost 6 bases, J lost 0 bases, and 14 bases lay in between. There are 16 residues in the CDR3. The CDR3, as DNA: TGTGCCAGCAGCCCCGCAGGGCGGGCAACTAATGAAAAACTGTTTTTT. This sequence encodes CASSPAGRATNEKLFF.

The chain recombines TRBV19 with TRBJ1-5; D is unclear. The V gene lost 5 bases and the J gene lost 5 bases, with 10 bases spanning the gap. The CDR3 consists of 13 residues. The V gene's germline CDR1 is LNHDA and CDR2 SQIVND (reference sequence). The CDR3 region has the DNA TGTGCCAGTAGTTGGGGAGGAGATCAGCCCCAGCATTTT. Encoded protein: CASSWGGDQPQHF.

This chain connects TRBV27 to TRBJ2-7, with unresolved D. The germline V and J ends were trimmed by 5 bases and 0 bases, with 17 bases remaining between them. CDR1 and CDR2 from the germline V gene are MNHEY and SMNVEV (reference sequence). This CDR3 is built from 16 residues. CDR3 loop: CASSPRSPSVSYEQYF. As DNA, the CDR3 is TGTGCCAGCAGTCCCCGAAGCCCCTCCGTCTCCTACGAGCAGTACTTC.

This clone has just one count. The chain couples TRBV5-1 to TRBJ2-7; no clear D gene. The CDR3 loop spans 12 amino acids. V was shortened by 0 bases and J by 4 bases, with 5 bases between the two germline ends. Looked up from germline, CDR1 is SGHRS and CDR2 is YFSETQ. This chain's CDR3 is CASSLVWYEQYF. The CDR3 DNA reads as TGCGCCAGCAGCTTGGTTTGGTACGAGCAGTACTTC.

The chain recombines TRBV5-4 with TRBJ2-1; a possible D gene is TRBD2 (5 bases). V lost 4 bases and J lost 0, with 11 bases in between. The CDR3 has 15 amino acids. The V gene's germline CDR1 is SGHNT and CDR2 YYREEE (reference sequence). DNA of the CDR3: TGTGCCAGCAGCCGCGGGTTTAGCTCCTACAATGAGCAGTTCTTC. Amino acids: CASSRGFSSYNEQFF.

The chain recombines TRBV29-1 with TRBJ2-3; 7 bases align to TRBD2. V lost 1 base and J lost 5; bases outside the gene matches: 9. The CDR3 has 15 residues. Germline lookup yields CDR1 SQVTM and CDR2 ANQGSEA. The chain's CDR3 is CSVEGGDYRVDTQYF. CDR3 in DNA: TGCAGCGTTGAAGGGGGGGACTACCGGGTAGATACGCAGTATTTT.

CDR3 residues: CATSRTFAFF. CDR3 bases: TGTGCCACCAGCAGGACCTTCGCTTTCTTT. V and J are TRBV15 and TRBJ1-1; D uncertain. The ends were cut back, 3 bases at V and 11 bases at J, with 7 bases in the middle. CDR3 length: 10 amino acids. The germline V gene has CDR1 LNHNV and CDR2 YYDKDF (reference sequence). Supplemented by reference TRBV15 and TRBJ1-1, the full variable domain reads DAMVIQNPRYQVTQFGKPVTLSCSQTLNHNVMYWYQQKSSQAPKLLFHYYDKDFNNEADTPDNFQSRRPNTSFCFLDIRSPGLGDTAMYLCATSRTFAFFGQGTRLTVV.

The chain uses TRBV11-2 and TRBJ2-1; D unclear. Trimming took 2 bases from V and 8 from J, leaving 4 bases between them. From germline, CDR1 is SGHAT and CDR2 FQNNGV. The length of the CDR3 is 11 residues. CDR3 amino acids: CASSLIHEQFF. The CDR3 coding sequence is TGTGCCAGCAGCTTAATTCATGAGCAGTTCTTC. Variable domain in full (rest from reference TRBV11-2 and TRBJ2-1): EAGVAQSPRYKIIEKRQSVAFWCNPISGHATLYWYQQILGQGPKLLIQFQNNGVVDDSQLPKDRFSAERLKGVDSTLKIQPAKLEDSAVYLCASSLIHEQFFGPGTRLTVL.

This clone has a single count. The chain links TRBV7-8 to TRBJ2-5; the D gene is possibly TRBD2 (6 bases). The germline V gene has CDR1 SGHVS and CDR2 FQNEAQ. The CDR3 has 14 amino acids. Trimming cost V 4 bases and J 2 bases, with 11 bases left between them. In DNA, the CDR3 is TGTGCCAGCAGCTGGGGGGACTTTCAAGAGACCCAGTACTTC. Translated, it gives CASSWGDFQETQYF.

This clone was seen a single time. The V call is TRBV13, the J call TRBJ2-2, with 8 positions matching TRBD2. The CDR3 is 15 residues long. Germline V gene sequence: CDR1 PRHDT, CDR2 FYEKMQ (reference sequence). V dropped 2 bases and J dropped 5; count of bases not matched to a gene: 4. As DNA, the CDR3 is TGTGCCAGCAGCTTACCGGGACTAGATACCGGGGAGCTGTTTTTT. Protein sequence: CASSLPGLDTGELFF.

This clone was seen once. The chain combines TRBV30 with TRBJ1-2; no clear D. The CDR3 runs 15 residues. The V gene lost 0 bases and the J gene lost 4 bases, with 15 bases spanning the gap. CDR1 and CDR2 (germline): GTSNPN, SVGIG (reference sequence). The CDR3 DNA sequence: TGTGCCTGGAGTGTAGGAGCCAGGAGCCTCTATGGCTACACCTTC. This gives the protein CAWSVGARSLYGYTF.

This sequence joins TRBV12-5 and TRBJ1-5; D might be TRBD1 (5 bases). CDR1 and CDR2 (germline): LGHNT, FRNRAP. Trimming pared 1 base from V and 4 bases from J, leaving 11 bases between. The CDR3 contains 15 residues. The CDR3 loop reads CASGLAPTVNQPQHF. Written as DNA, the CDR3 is TGTGCTAGTGGTTTGGCCCCGACAGTTAATCAGCCCCAGCATTTT.

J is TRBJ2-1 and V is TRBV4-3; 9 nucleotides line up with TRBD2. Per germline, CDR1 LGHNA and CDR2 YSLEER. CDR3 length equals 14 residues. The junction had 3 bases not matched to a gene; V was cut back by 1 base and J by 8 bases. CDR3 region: CASSQVASGDEQFF. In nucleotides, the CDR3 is TGCGCCAGCAGCCAAGTCGCTAGCGGGGATGAGCAGTTCTTC.

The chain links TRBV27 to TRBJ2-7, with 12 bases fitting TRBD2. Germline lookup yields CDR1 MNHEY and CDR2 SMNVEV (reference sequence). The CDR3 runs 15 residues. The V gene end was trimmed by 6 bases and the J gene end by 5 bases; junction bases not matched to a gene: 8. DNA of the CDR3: TGTGCCAGCAGCCTCCTAGCGGGAGGGCCGGACGAGCAGTACTTC. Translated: CASSLLAGGPDEQYF.